Shown below are 31 T cell receptor beta chains from a single sample sequenced in a study of human T cells and chemical hapten exposure. One entry per CDR3 protein results from TCRdb running MiXCR on the RACE reads. This sample yields tens of thousands of distinct CDR3 sequences, of which around 13% are seen a single time; 4.6% belongs to the top ten. The time point here: pre-sensitization, week 0. Treatment specified: therapeutic diphenylcyclopropenone sensitization with weekly scalp DPC. The sequenced sample was whole blood, obtained in connection with sensitization to the hapten diphenylcyclopropenone (DPC). Receptors were obtained from a woman in her fifties or sixties with alopecia areata. Some clones in this sample may be carry-over from other donors' samples.

The rearrangement links TRBV5-6 to TRBJ1-1; D possibly corresponds to TRBD1 (6 bases). Trimming took off 1 base at V and 3 bases at J, with 7 bases between the two ends. Per germline, CDR1 SGHDT and CDR2 YYEEEE. The CDR3 is made up of 13 amino acids. This CDR3 is CASSLKGDTEAFF. The CDR3 DNA is TGTGCCAGCAGCTTGAAGGGGGACACTGAAGCTTTCTTT.

This clonotype was detected only once. V is TRBV6-2 or TRBV6-3 and J is TRBJ2-4; 7 bases match TRBD1. V lost 2 bases, J lost 7 bases, and 2 bases stayed unmatched. This CDR3 has 13 amino acids. Germline CDR1 and CDR2: MNHEY and SVGEGT. Here the CDR3 DNA reads TGTGCCAGCAGTTACGGACAGGCGAACATTCAGTACTTC. Translation gives CASSYGQANIQYF.

The CDR3 spells CASSLPGGFWGNQPQHF. In nucleotides, the CDR3 is TGTGCCAGCAGCTTACCAGGGGGATTTTGGGGCAATCAGCCCCAGCATTTT. The V call is TRBV7-8, the J call TRBJ1-5; TRBD1 aligns across 7 bases. Germline values: CDR1 SGHVS, CDR2 FQNEAQ. The CDR3 sequence is 17 residues long. J gave up 2 bases and V 2 bases, and 9 bases lay outside the gene matches.

The chain carries TRBV4-3 and TRBJ2-1; 9 bases fit TRBD1. The V gene end was trimmed by 0 bases and the J gene end by 8 bases; junction bases not matched to a gene: 8. Germline V CDR1 and CDR2: LGHNA, YSLEER. The CDR3 is 16 amino acids. For the CDR3, the DNA is TGCGCCAGCAGCCAAGACCGGGACAGGGTAGTCGATGAGCAGTTCTTC. It specifies CASSQDRDRVVDEQFF.

This chain connects TRBV30 to TRBJ2-4; D not certain. The CDR3 has 12 residues. The germline V gene encodes CDR1 GTSNPN and CDR2 SVGIG (reference sequence). Deletions cut 3 bases from V and 2 bases from J, with 5 bases between. The DNA of the CDR3 is TGTGCCTGGAGCCCCTCCAAAAACATTCAGTACTTC. Amino acid sequence: CAWSPSKNIQYF. Full variable domain (missing parts from reference TRBV30 and TRBJ2-4): SQTIHQWPATLVQPVGSPLSLECTVEGTSNPNLYWYRQAAGRGLQLLFYSVGIGQISSEVPQNLSASRPQDRQFILSSKKLLLSDSGFYLCAWSPSKNIQYFGAGTRLSVL.

This clonotype was counted between two and nine times. The rearrangement uses TRBV11-2 and TRBJ2-1, with unresolved D. Looked up from germline, CDR1 is SGHAT and CDR2 is FQNNGV. This CDR3 has 13 amino acids. Trimming pared 3 bases from V and 7 bases from J, leaving 10 bases between. This chain's CDR3 is CASSFSSWNEQFF. CDR3 bases: TGTGCCAGCAGCTTCTCCTCCTGGAATGAGCAGTTCTTC.

This clonotype is labeled medium-sized. This chain uses TRBV20-1 with TRBJ2-2; 9 bases map to TRBD2. Germline V gene sequence: CDR1 DFQATT, CDR2 SNEGSKA (reference sequence). V was clipped by 1 base and J by 4 bases; unmatched bases: 4. This CDR3 spans 15 amino acids. DNA of the CDR3: TGCAGTGCTAGAGTAGCGGGAGTAGGCACCGGGGAGCTGTTTTTT. Amino acids: CSARVAGVGTGELFF.

The J gene is TRBJ1-1, the V gene TRBV5-1, with D tentatively TRBD1 (6 bases). Looked up from germline, CDR1 is SGHRS and CDR2 is YFSETQ. The germline V and J ends were trimmed by 1 base and 6 bases, with 16 bases remaining between them. The CDR3 runs 15 residues. The CDR3 sequence: CASSLRIAGESEAFF. The CDR3 DNA reads TGCGCCAGCAGCTTGAGAATAGCAGGGGAGTCTGAAGCTTTCTTT.

This clonotype was observed a handful of times. V gene TRBV25-1 combines with J gene TRBJ1-2; D ambiguous. This CDR3 comprises 20 residues. V lost 3 bases and J lost 1, with 27 bases in between. The germline V gene encodes CDR1 MGHDK and CDR2 SYGVNS. Here the CDR3 reads CASSDALGSSFASGNYGYTF. The CDR3 nucleotides are TGTGCCAGCAGTGATGCCCTGGGGAGTAGCTTCGCCAGCGGTAACTATGGCTACACCTTC.

The chain recombines TRBV30 with TRBJ1-2; D remains unclear. This CDR3 is 14 amino acids long. The germline V gene has CDR1 GTSNPN and CDR2 SVGIG (reference sequence). Trimming took 2 bases from V and 4 from J, leaving 14 bases between them. The CDR3 sequence is CAWSLGRMIYGYTF. The CDR3, as DNA: TGTGCCTGGAGTTTGGGCAGAATGATCTATGGCTACACCTTC.

The chain recombines TRBV7-4 with TRBJ2-3; no clear D gene. The CDR3 is 12 amino acids. V lost 6 bases and J lost 5, with 9 bases in between. Germline assignment: CDR1 SGHVT and CDR2 SQSDAQ. In nucleotides, the CDR3 is TGTGCCAGCAGTCGCGGCGAAGATACGCAGTATTTT. Its translation is CASSRGEDTQYF.

This clonotype was recorded at least ten times. V is TRBV12-3 or TRBV12-4 and J is TRBJ2-3; TRBD2 is a possible D gene (6 bases). There are 14 residues in the CDR3. The V and J ends lost 3 bases and 5 bases respectively, with 12 bases between them. The CDR3 here is CASSFSDYIDTQYF. For the CDR3, the DNA is TGTGCCAGCAGTTTCTCGGACTATATAGATACGCAGTATTTT.

This chain joins TRBV3-1 and TRBJ2-1; TRBD2 agrees at 10 bases. Trimming at V came to 3 bases and at J to 8 bases, leaving 4 bases not matched to a gene. This CDR3 has 14 residues. Germline CDR1 and CDR2: LGHDT and YNNKEL (reference sequence). CDR3 sequence (DNA): TGTGCCAGCAGCCATCGAGCGGGAGGGGATGAGCAGTTCTTC. It yields the protein CASSHRAGGDEQFF.

The chain has TRBV5-4 and TRBJ2-4, with D possibly TRBD2 on 5 matching bases. Germline values: CDR1 SGHNT, CDR2 YYREEE (reference sequence). The CDR3 runs 13 residues. V dropped 5 bases and J dropped 3 bases, with 9 bases sitting between them. The CDR3 protein is CASSRDGKNIQYF. CDR3 coding DNA: TGTGCCAGCAGTCGGGATGGCAAAAACATTCAGTACTTC.

V and J are TRBV9 and TRBJ1-5, with 7 bases fitting TRBD1. There are 15 residues in the CDR3. The germline V gene has CDR1 SGDLS and CDR2 YYNGEE. The junction had 3 bases not matched to a gene; V was cut back by 0 bases and J by 3 bases. In DNA form, the CDR3 reads TGTGCCAGCAGCGTAGGACAGGGCTACAATCAGCCCCAGCATTTT. This encodes CASSVGQGYNQPQHF.

This clonotype was detected only a few times. The V call is TRBV12-3 or TRBV12-4, the J call TRBJ2-2; D perhaps matches TRBD2 (6 bases). The CDR3 spans 16 residues. V dropped 5 bases and J dropped 3 bases, with 16 bases sitting between them. CDR3 in amino acids: CASSPTGDRHTGELFF. The DNA of the CDR3 is TGTGCCAGCAGTCCTACGGGGGACCGACACACCGGGGAGCTGTTTTTT.

This clonotype was detected a few times. The chain joins TRBV7-2 to TRBJ2-5; TRBD1 might be the D (5 bases). V was trimmed by 5 bases and J by 5 bases, leaving 15 bases between them. Per the germline V gene, CDR1 is SGHTA and CDR2 is FQGNSA. This CDR3 region has 14 residues. CDR3 DNA: TGTGCCAGCAGCAAATCAGGGAATTCGGAGACCCAGTACTTC. Its protein product is CASSKSGNSETQYF.

This clonotype occurred a few times. The V gene is TRBV20-1, the J gene TRBJ1-2; D ambiguous. Per germline, CDR1 DFQATT and CDR2 SNEGSKA (reference sequence). With 3 bases removed from V and 7 bases from J, the gap between germline ends came to 15 bases. The CDR3 runs 13 residues. Here the CDR3 reads CSASYGPSAGYTF. The CDR3 DNA sequence: TGCAGTGCTAGTTACGGGCCCTCGGCTGGCTACACCTTC.

In this sample, this clonotype turned up a few times. The gene calls are TRBV7-2 and TRBJ1-2, with TRBD1 as a possible D gene (5 bases). The CDR3 is 16 residues long. V was trimmed by 2 bases and J by 4 bases, leaving 17 bases between them. Germline V CDR1 and CDR2: SGHTA, FQGNSA. The CDR3 spells CASSLKGRGDPYGYTF. In DNA form, the CDR3 reads TGTGCCAGCAGCTTAAAGGGGCGTGGGGATCCCTATGGCTACACCTTC. Full variable domain (outside the CDR3, taken from reference TRBV7-2 and TRBJ1-2): GAGVSQSPSNKVTEKGKDVELRCDPISGHTALYWYRQSLGQGLEFLIYFQGNSAPDKSGLPSDRFSAERTGGSVSTLTIQRTQQEDSAVYLCASSLKGRGDPYGYTFGSGTRLTVV.

The chain has TRBV30 and TRBJ2-1; 7 nucleotides agree with TRBD1. Germline CDR1 GTSNPN, CDR2 SVGIG (reference sequence). J lost 5 bases, V lost 4 bases, and 5 bases had no gene match. The CDR3 runs to 13 residues. CDR3 DNA: TGTGCCTGGATCCCGGACAGGCACAATGAGCAGTTCTTC. Its protein product is CAWIPDRHNEQFF.

V and J are TRBV6-5 and TRBJ1-1; TRBD1 aligns across 11 bases. The CDR3 is 18 residues long. With 0 bases clipped from V and 0 bases from J, the junction kept 6 bases outside the gene matches. Germline assignment: CDR1 MNHEY and CDR2 SVGAGI. The CDR3 here is CASSYSRTGGFLNTEAFF. DNA of the CDR3: TGTGCCAGCAGTTACTCTCGGACAGGGGGCTTTCTGAACACTGAAGCTTTCTTT.

This chain uses TRBV11-2 with TRBJ2-3; D gene ambiguous. V lost 5 bases, J lost 3 bases, and 9 bases lay in between. The germline CDR1 and CDR2 sequences are SGHAT and FQNNGV. The CDR3 has 13 amino acids. The CDR3 DNA is TGTGCCAGCAGCCCCCGGCCGACAGATACGCAGTATTTT. This gives the protein CASSPRPTDTQYF.

This clonotype was observed a handful of times. The CDR3 loop reads CSARAVPGQNSPLHF. The CDR3 bases are TGCAGTGCTAGAGCCGTCCCGGGACAGAATTCACCCCTCCACTTT. The chain employs TRBV20-1 and TRBJ1-6; 7 bases are a match to TRBD1. The CDR3 extends over 15 amino acids. The germline V gene has CDR1 DFQATT and CDR2 SNEGSKA (reference sequence). J gave up 7 bases and V 1 base, and 7 bases lay outside the gene matches.

This clonotype was observed a single time. The chain combines TRBV24-1 with TRBJ2-7, with a tentative D call TRBD2 (6 bases). This CDR3 has 14 residues. Germline V gene data show CDR1 as KGHDR and CDR2 as SFDVKD. V was shortened by 5 bases and J by 0 bases, with 10 bases between the two germline ends. The CDR3 loop reads CATSGAGNSYEQYF. CDR3 in DNA: TGTGCCACCAGTGGGGCGGGGAACTCCTACGAGCAGTACTTC.

V is TRBV3-1 and J is TRBJ2-1, with D perhaps matching TRBD1 (5 bases). Germline-derived CDR1 and CDR2 are LGHDT and YNNKEL (reference sequence). V gave up 3 bases and J gave up 5 bases, with 5 bases separating them. The CDR3 covers 12 residues. The CDR3 region has the DNA TGTGCCAGCAGCCAGACAGACAATGAGCAGTTCTTC. Encoded protein: CASSQTDNEQFF.

The chain combines TRBV18 with TRBJ2-7, with 7 bases matching TRBD2. The CDR3 is 16 amino acids. In germline, CDR1 is KGHSH, CDR2 LQKENI. The trim removed 3 bases at V and 1 base at J, leaving 9 bases unmatched. In DNA form, the CDR3 reads TGTGCCAGCTCACCGACTAGCCGGAGTGGGTCCTACGAGCAGTACTTC. The encoded protein is CASSPTSRSGSYEQYF.

The chain couples TRBV28 to TRBJ1-2; D gene uncertain. CDR1 MDHEN and CDR2 SYDVKM come from the germline V gene. V was shortened by 1 base and J by 3 bases, with 6 bases between the two germline ends. CDR3 length: 13 residues. CDR3 nucleotide sequence: TGTGCCAGCAGTTTATACAGAGACTATGGCTACACCTTC. Its protein is CASSLYRDYGYTF.

V gene TRBV7-2 combines with J gene TRBJ2-1, with 8 bases lining up with TRBD2. Germline CDR1 SGHTA, CDR2 FQGNSA. This CDR3 is 18 amino acids long. V lost 5 bases to trimming and J lost 4 bases; unmatched junction nucleotides: 16. CDR3 nucleotides: TGTGCCAGCAGCAGCGTCCCTAAAACTAGCGGAGCATACAATGAGCAGTTCTTC. It specifies CASSSVPKTSGAYNEQFF.

This clonotype was detected only a few times. J is TRBJ2-3 and V is TRBV15; TRBD1 matches 11 bases. CDR1 and CDR2 from the germline V gene are LNHNV and YYDKDF (reference sequence). The CDR3 is made up of 17 amino acids. The J segment lost 2 bases and the V segment lost 5 bases, leaving 9 bases of the junction unmatched. CDR3 in amino acids: CATSFRTGGFVTDTQYF. The CDR3 DNA reads TGTGCCACCAGCTTCCGGACAGGGGGCTTTGTCACAGATACGCAGTATTTT.

V gene TRBV5-1 combines with J gene TRBJ2-7; 10 nucleotides align to TRBD1. V lost 1 base to trimming and J lost 4 bases; unmatched junction nucleotides: 11. Germline CDR1 and CDR2: SGHRS and YFSETQ. This CDR3 has 17 residues. Here the CDR3 DNA reads TGCGCCAGCAGCTTGAACGTCCTGGGACAGGGGTTTTACGAGCAGTACTTC. It encodes CASSLNVLGQGFYEQYF.

This clonotype showed up just a few times. The chain is built from TRBV6-5 and TRBJ1-1, with 7 positions matching TRBD1. Germline CDR1 and CDR2: MNHEY and SVGAGI. The CDR3 contains 14 residues. The V gene end was trimmed by 7 bases and the J gene end by 4 bases; junction bases not matched to a gene: 9. CDR3 amino acids: CASTLDRVRTEAFF. CDR3 nucleotides: TGTGCCAGCACTTTAGACAGGGTTCGCACTGAAGCTTTCTTT.